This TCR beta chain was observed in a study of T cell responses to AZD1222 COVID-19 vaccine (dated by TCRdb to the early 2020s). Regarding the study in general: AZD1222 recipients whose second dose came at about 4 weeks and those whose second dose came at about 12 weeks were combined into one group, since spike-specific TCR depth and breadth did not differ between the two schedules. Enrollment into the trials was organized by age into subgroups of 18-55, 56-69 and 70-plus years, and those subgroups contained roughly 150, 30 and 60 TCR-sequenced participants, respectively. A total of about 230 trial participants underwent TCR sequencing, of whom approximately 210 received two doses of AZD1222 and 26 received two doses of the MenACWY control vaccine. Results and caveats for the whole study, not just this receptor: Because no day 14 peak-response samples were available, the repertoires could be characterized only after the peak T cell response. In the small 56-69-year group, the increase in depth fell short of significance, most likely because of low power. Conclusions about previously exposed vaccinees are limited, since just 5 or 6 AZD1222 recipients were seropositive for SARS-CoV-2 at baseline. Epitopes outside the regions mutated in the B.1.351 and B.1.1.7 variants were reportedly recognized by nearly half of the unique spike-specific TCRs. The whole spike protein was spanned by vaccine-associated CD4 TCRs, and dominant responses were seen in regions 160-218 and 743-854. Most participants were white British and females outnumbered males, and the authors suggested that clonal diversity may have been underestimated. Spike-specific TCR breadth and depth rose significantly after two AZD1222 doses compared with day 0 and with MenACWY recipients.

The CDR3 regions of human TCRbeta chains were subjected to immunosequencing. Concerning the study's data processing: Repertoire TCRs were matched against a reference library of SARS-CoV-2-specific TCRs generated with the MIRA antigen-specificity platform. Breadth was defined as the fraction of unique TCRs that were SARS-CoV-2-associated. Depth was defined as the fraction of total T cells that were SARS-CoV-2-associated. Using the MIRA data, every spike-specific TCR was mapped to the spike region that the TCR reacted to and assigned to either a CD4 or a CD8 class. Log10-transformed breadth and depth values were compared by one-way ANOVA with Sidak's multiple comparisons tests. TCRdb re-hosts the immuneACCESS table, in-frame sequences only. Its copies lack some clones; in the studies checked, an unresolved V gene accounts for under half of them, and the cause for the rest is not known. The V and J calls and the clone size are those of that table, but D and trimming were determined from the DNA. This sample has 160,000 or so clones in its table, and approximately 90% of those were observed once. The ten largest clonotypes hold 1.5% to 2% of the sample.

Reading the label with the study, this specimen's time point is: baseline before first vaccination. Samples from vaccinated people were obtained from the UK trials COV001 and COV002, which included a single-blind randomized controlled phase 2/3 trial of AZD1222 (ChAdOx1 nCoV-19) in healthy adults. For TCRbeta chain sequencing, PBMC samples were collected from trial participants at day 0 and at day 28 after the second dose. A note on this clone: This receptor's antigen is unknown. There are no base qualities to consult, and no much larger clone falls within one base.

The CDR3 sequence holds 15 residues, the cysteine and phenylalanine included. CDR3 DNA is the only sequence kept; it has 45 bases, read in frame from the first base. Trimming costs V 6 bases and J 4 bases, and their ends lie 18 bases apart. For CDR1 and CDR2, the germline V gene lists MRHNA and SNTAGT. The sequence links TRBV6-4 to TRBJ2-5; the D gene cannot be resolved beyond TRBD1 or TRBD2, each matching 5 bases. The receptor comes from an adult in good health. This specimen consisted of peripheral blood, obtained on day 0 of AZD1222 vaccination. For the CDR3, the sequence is CASSPGAGSRETQYF. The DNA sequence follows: TGTGCCAGCAGCCCCGGGGCAGGGAGTAGAGAGACCCAGTACTTC.